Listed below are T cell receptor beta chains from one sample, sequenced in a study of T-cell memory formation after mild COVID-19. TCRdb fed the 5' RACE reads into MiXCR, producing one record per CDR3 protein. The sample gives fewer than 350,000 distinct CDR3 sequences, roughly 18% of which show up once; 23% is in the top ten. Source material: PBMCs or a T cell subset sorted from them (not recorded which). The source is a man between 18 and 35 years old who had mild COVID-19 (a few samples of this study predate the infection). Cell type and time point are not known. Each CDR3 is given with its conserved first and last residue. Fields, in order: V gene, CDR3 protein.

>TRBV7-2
CASSSGTRAIYF
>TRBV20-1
CSACEQDTQYF
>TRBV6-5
CASSYGVNSPLHF
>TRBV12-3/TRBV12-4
CASLRLAANTGELFF
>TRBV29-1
CSAAGQTFTDTQYF
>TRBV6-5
CASSRGGSGTFGRETQYF
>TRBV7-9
CASSLPEGQGVYGYTF
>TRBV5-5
CASRLAGGRYNEQFF
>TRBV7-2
CASSFSGATGELFF
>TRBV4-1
CASSPSSGDTQYF
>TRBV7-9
CASSLVQGAWELFF
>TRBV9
CASSVLPTDTQYF
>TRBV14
CASSQDLALPEEETQYF
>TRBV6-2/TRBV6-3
CASSSGMEQETQYF
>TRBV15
CATSGYNQPQHF
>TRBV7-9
CASSLGAGTGAGANVLTF
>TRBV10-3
CAISETSGGPDTQYF
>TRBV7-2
CASSFAGNGNQPQHF
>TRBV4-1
CASSLEGEQYF
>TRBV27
CASSFSSEQFF
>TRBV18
CATLVQGANVLTF
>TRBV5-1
CASSLTTTARETQYF
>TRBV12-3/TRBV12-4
CASSLAGEENTEAFF
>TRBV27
CASKGAPGTSGQSTDTQYF
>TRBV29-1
CSVVFARMVSYEQYF
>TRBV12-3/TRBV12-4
CASSPGLPPDTQYF
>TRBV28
CASRRGEETQYF
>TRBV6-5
CASSYGVGGPDTGELFF
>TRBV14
CASSRRQGRDNEQFF
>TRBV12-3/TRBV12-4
CASSLFDGGEDTQYF
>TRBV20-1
CSASQGLDGYTF
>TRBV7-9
CASSDTRTGEETQYF
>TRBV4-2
CASSQFGPGNTIYF
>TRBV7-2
CATGDRGTEAFF
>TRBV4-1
CASSRGGSADTQYF
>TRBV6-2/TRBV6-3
CASSYSVRGTSFSNQPQHF
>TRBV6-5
CASSYGGPEAFF
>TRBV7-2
CASSLDRVTEAFF
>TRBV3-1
CASSQRIDQPQHF
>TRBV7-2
CASTGSSYNEQFF